The 26 T cell receptor beta chains listed next were all sequenced from one sample in a study of monozygotic twins with inflammatory bowel disease. Following a re-call of the 5' RACE reads, TCRdb has one entry per CDR3 protein and lacks DNA. Found here are some 450,000 distinct CDR3 sequences; the top ten clones hold 2.4%. Sequenced: blood. The receptors here all came from a human donor with ulcerative colitis or Crohn's disease, or a healthy co-twin of an affected twin (not recorded which).

This chain uses TRBV20-1 with TRBJ2-3; lacking DNA, the TRBD2 call made by TCRdb goes unchecked. CDR3 length: 15 residues. Per the germline V gene, CDR1 is DFQATT and CDR2 is SNEGSKA (reference sequence). This chain's CDR3 is CSASKTSLSTDTQYF.

V is TRBV4-1 and J is TRBJ2-3; TCRdb lists TRBD1, though no DNA is available to test this call. The CDR3 consists of 14 residues. Germline V gives CDR1 MGHRA, CDR2 YSYEKL. CDR3 protein: CASSLQGRTDTQYF.

The V call is TRBV11-2, the J call TRBJ2-7; TCRdb's D call of TRBD1 is untestable without DNA. This CDR3 is 15 amino acids long. CDR1 SGHAT and CDR2 FQNNGV come from the germline V gene. The CDR3 protein is CASSSYGTGGYEQYF.

V usage is TRBV4-1 and J usage is TRBJ2-2. The CDR3 covers 15 residues. Germline CDR1 is MGHRA and CDR2 is YSYEKL. CDR3: CASTLSLGDTGELFF.

The gene calls are TRBV6-2 or TRBV6-3 and TRBJ1-5. The CDR3 sequence is 14 residues long. The germline CDR1 and CDR2 sequences are MNHEY and SVGEGT. The CDR3 is CASTEAAMGQPQHF.

This rearrangement joins TRBV4-1 to TRBJ1-1; TCRdb gives TRBD1 as the D gene, but with no DNA this cannot be confirmed. The germline CDR1 and CDR2 sequences are MGHRA and YSYEKL. The CDR3 spans 15 residues. The CDR3 is CASSQPTTGNTEAFF.

This rearrangement joins TRBV7-8 to TRBJ1-2; TCRdb designates TRBD1, a call that cannot be tested without DNA. This CDR3 comprises 15 residues. Germline values: CDR1 SGHVS, CDR2 FQNEAQ. The CDR3 loop is CASSLRDPGSYGYTF.

The rearrangement joins TRBV9 to TRBJ2-1; the D call from TCRdb, TRBD1, cannot be confirmed without DNA. Germline CDR1 is SGDLS and CDR2 is YYNGEE. The CDR3 is made up of 16 amino acids. CDR3 protein: CASSPSTGVVSHEQFF.

The V and J genes are TRBV10-3 and TRBJ1-4; the D call from TCRdb, TRBD1, cannot be confirmed without DNA. Germline CDR1 is ENHRY and CDR2 is SYGVKD. The CDR3 sequence is 14 residues long. CDR3: CAIRRQGDNEKLFF.

The chain combines TRBV7-9 with TRBJ2-2. The CDR3 contains 14 residues. Germline-derived CDR1 and CDR2 are SEHNR and FQNEAQ (reference sequence). Here the CDR3 reads CASSLARLAGELFF.

V usage is TRBV4-2 and J usage is TRBJ1-4. From germline, CDR1 is LGHNA and CDR2 YNFKEQ. This CDR3 region has 15 residues. Here the CDR3 reads CASSPGSGLREKLFF.

The J gene is TRBJ2-1, the V gene TRBV20-1; the TCRdb D gene call, TRBD1, has no DNA to confirm it. CDR3 length: 14 residues. Looked up from germline, CDR1 is DFQATT and CDR2 is SNEGSKA (reference sequence). The chain's CDR3 is CSASGGSSYNEQFF.

The rearrangement joins TRBV5-5 to TRBJ1-1; TCRdb outputs TRBD1, but without DNA this stays unchecked. The germline V gene encodes CDR1 SGHKS and CDR2 YYEKEE (reference sequence). This CDR3 is built from 17 residues. CDR3 sequence: CASSGPGQGLGNTEAFF.

The rearrangement joins TRBV5-1 to TRBJ1-2; the TCRdb D gene call, TRBD1, has no DNA to confirm it. Germline values: CDR1 SGHRS, CDR2 YFSETQ. The CDR3 loop spans 14 amino acids. CDR3 sequence reads: CASGTGGADYGYTF.

The genes are TRBV6-5 and TRBJ1-2. The CDR3 extends over 13 amino acids. Germline loops: CDR1 MNHEY, CDR2 SVGAGI. The chain's CDR3 is CASSSWDATGYTF.

V usage is TRBV3-1 and J usage is TRBJ2-1; TCRdb picks TRBD2, but there is no DNA to check that call. The CDR3 has 17 amino acids. Germline loops: CDR1 LGHDT, CDR2 YNNKEL (reference sequence). The CDR3 loop is CASSQVSSGRGSIEQFF.

This chain uses TRBV5-4 with TRBJ1-2. The germline gives CDR1 SGHNT, CDR2 YYREEE (reference sequence). The CDR3 runs 14 residues. This CDR3 reads CASSLERQSYGYTF.

V gene TRBV20-1 combines with J gene TRBJ1-1; the TCRdb call, TRBD1, lacks DNA for checking. Per the germline V gene, CDR1 is DFQATT and CDR2 is SNEGSKA (reference sequence). There are 14 residues in the CDR3. CDR3 in amino acids: CSARVPGLNTEAFF.

This chain connects TRBV15 to TRBJ2-3; the TRBD1 assignment by TCRdb is unverifiable without DNA. The germline V gene encodes CDR1 LNHNV and CDR2 YYDKDF (reference sequence). The CDR3 loop spans 16 amino acids. The CDR3 spells CATSRDLGHRTDTQYF.

J is TRBJ2-7 and V is TRBV5-6. The germline V gene has CDR1 SGHDT and CDR2 YYEEEE. The CDR3 totals 15 residues. The chain's CDR3 is CASSSIGGSSYEQYF.

This chain connects TRBV5-1 to TRBJ2-6; TCRdb's D gene call, TRBD2, goes unchecked for lack of DNA. The CDR3 sequence is 14 residues long. Germline V gives CDR1 SGHRS, CDR2 YFSETQ. The CDR3 sequence: CASGEVSGANVLTF.

The chain is built from TRBV7-9 and TRBJ2-5. The CDR3 has 13 amino acids. Germline V gene sequence: CDR1 SEHNR, CDR2 FQNEAQ (reference sequence). This CDR3 is CASSFQVRETQYF.

The genes are TRBV7-2 and TRBJ2-1; TCRdb picks TRBD1, but there is no DNA to check that call. CDR1 and CDR2 (germline): SGHTA, FQGNSA. CDR3 size: 15 residues. CDR3 loop: CASSLSGTGRDEQFF.

V usage is TRBV5-6 and J usage is TRBJ1-3; TCRdb proposes TRBD1, but this gene call is untestable without DNA. In germline, CDR1 is SGHDT, CDR2 YYEEEE. CDR3 length: 14 residues. Here the CDR3 reads CASSRDGSGNTIYF.

This CDR3 reads CASSPQAQATGELFF. The chain uses TRBV7-2 and TRBJ2-2; checking the TCRdb D call of TRBD1 is not possible without DNA. CDR3 length equals 15 residues. From germline, CDR1 is SGHTA and CDR2 FQGNSA.

This chain connects TRBV5-5 to TRBJ1-2. CDR3 length: 14 amino acids. Germline lookup yields CDR1 SGHKS and CDR2 YYEKEE (reference sequence). The CDR3 region is CASSLGPTNYGYTF.